This entry concerns a single T cell receptor beta chain. In this sample, this clonotype turned up many times. The specificity of this receptor is unknown. The input lacks base qualities; no much larger clone sits a single base away. The sample comes from a study of T cells in Graves' hyperthyroidism and ophthalmopathy (dated by TCRdb to between 2018 and 2020). Concerning the study at large: Peripheral blood samples were taken at the time of initial diagnosis, prior to any treatment. TCR Vbeta CDR3 sequencing of roughly 140 peripheral blood samples (fewer than 45 ophthalmopathy, 75 to 85 hyperthyroidism and roughly 17 progressor patients) is reported in the paper. The study also compared thyroid tissue and blood T-cell repertoires from more than 5 Graves' hyperthyroidism patients. Prospective prediction of ophthalmopathy was tested in an independent validation cohort consisting of 18 hyperthyroidism patients and 15 to 17 patients who later progressed to ophthalmopathy. The 95 to 100 discovery patients were randomly divided into training and test sets at a 7:3 ratio. TCR V-J signatures able to tell the groups apart were searched for in a discovery cohort of approximately 95 patients, of whom 40 to 45 had Graves' ophthalmopathy and roughly 57 had stable Graves' hyperthyroidism. Once sampling was done, hyperthyroidism patients were given methimazole at a starting dose of 30 mg daily, whereas ophthalmopathy patients were given high-dose intravenous methylprednisolone. The study at large found these results: Blood samples also contained most of the expanded thyroid clonotypes (frequency above 0.001), which suggests that blood repertoires may reflect thyroid immune responses. No statistical method was used to set the sample size in advance, and investigators knew the group allocation. In validation, the model predicted progression to ophthalmopathy with over 60% sensitivity and around 72% specificity, a median of approximately 6.7 months before onset. In cross-validation, a model built on a 13 V-J signature told ophthalmopathy apart from stable hyperthyroidism with under 90% sensitivity and around 84% specificity, and in testing the same model reached 80%/75%.

Ophthalmopathy patients had moderately to severely active disease, Clinical Activity Score of at least 3, NOSPECS grade of at least 4, and duration under 3 months. Patients with uncontrolled infections, other autoimmune diseases, pregnancy or lactation were excluded. Diagnoses were established on the basis of clinical symptoms, serum thyroxine and TRAb, thyroid ultrasound, and orbital computed tomography. PBMCs were separated from under 11 ml of fresh peripheral blood using Ficoll-Paque density gradient centrifugation. Total RNA was extracted with Trizol reagent, and quality was checked on an Agilent 2100 Bioanalyzer. TCR beta CDR3 regions were amplified from RNA transcripts. For the first round of RT-PCR on the TCR CDR3, the HTBI primer set was used together with the Qiagen OneStep RT-PCR kit. A second multiplex PCR round built the libraries, followed by size selection and purification. Sequencing of the libraries was done on an Illumina HiSeq2000 using paired-end 100 bp reads. The authors' analysis ran thus. SOAPnuke was used to process the raw data, removing reads that contained adapters or uncalled bases, had a mean Phred below 15, or lacked an exact match to the constant primer or identifier. High-quality paired reads were merged with COPE v1.2.5, and unique nucleotide sequences were defined as clonotypes. MiTCR v1.1 was used to align the clonotypes against IMGT TRBV, TRBD and TRBJ reference segments. Only V-J combinations with frequency above 0.0001, covering about 99% of repertoires, were analysed. The TCS score was defined as F50 (clonal expansion) divided by E x V (chaos), with BLOSUM62-based TCRdist calculated between CDR3 peptides within each V-J. Welch's t-statistics and random forest reduced 450 to 600 V-J features to roughly 13, which were used in a naive Bayes classifier (R e1071). In-frame beta chains were kept once TCRdb had trimmed the public reads at Q25 with fastp and called clones with MiXCR. Duplicate CDR3 protein sequences are folded into a single record with the most common DNA and genes. Here the V and J calls rest on TCRdb's processing, not on the authors' analysis. The sample records around 360,000 distinct CDR3 sequences, 13% to 15% of which are singletons. Under 25% of the sample belongs to the ten largest clones.

Relative to germline, V is 6 bases shorter and J is 2 bases shorter, with 14 bases between their ends. CDR1 and CDR2 (DFQATT, SNEGSKA) derive from the germline V gene (reference sequence). Measured from the cysteine to the phenylalanine, the CDR3 is 14 residues long. The CDR3 DNA has 42 bases and is translated from base 1. The sequencing input was blood. The chain joins TRBV20-1 to TRBJ2-1, with no D gene named confidently. This clonotype was sampled from a woman aged 55-70 years with Graves' ophthalmopathy. The DNA sequence is TGCAGTGCGAGACCCGTGCAGGCCTACAATGAGCAGTTCTTC. Its protein reads: CSARPVQAYNEQFF.